Listed below are T cell receptor beta chains from one sample, sequenced in a study of technical replicates of blood from a handful of donors. Generated by immunoSEQ multiplex PCR, the TCRdb table keeps only in-frame clones and is missing some. The repertoire consists of 65,000 to 95,000 clones, with approximately 94% occurring once and the leading ten covering 0.39%. The sequenced material came from T cells isolated from PBMCs. These receptors all come from a human donor in good health. CDR3s leave out the opening cysteine and the closing phenylalanine or tryptophan. D genes are given only for firm matches.

j_gene,v_gene,d_gene,CDR3aa
TRBJ2-7,TRBV30,TRBD2,AWSWGGGSYEQY
TRBJ2-5,TRBV29-1,TRBD2,SVEDRRLAEETQY
TRBJ2-7,TRBV27,TRBD2,ASSWTSDIYEQY
TRBJ2-1,TRBV7-9,TRBD2,ASSLPREAYNEQF
TRBJ2-7,TRBV11-2,TRBD2,ASSSGDYTGEQY
TRBJ2-1,TRBV7-9,TRBD2,ASTSGGSHNEQF
TRBJ2-1,TRBV7-3,.,ASSLYGRDSYNEQF
TRBJ1-1,TRBV19,.,ASFSPARGTEAF
TRBJ1-1,TRBV11-2,.,ASSLLAEAF
TRBJ2-7,TRBV21-1,.,ASSKDRLAGPSYEQY
TRBJ2-7,TRBV14,.,ASSPTNRNYEQY
TRBJ1-2,TRBV4-2,.,ASSQAGRDYGYT
TRBJ2-5,TRBV27,TRBD2,ASSPRLAGLQETQY
TRBJ2-7,TRBV6-1,TRBD1,ASRGTGSYEQY
TRBJ2-7,TRBV25-1,TRBD1,ASSGQGSIISYEQY
TRBJ2-7,TRBV27,.,ASGTRAGYEQY
TRBJ2-1,TRBV7-9,.,ASSLVSHEQF
TRBJ1-2,TRBV30,.,AWSVGTQGYT
TRBJ2-1,TRBV6-5,TRBD2,ASSYNSGAQF
TRBJ2-7,TRBV28,.,ASTEERVGSYEQY
TRBJ2-7,TRBV7-2,.,ASSFRAQGEQY
TRBJ2-7,TRBV11-2,TRBD1,ASSAGTGHSYEQY
TRBJ2-7,TRBV9,TRBD2,ASSDSGGSYEQY